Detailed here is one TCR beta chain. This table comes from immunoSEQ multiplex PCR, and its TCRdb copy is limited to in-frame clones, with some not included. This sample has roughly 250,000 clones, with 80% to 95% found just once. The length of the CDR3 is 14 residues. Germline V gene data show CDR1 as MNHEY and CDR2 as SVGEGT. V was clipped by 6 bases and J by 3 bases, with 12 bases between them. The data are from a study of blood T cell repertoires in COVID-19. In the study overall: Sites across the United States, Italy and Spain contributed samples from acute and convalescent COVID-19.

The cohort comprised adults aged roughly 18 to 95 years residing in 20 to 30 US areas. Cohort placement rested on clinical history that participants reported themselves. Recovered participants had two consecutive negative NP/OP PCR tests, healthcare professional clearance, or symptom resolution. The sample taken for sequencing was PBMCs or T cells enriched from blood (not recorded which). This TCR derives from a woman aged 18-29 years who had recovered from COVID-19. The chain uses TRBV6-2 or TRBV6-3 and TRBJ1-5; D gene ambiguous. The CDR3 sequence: CASSWTESNQPQHF. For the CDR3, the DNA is TGTGCCAGCAGCTGGACTGAATCCAATCAGCCCCAGCATTTT.